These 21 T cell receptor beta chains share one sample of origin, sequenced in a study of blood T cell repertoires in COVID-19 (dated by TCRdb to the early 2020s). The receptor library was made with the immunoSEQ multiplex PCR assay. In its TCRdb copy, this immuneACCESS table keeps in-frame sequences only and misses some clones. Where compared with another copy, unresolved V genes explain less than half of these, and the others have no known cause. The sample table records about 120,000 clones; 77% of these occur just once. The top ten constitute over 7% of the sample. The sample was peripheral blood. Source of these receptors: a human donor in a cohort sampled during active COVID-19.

Here the CDR3 DNA reads TGTGCCAGTAGTCCGACAGGGACCTCTGAAGCTTTCTTT. Protein product: CASSPTGTSEAFF. The V and J genes are TRBV19 and TRBJ1-1, with 7 positions matching TRBD1. Per the germline V gene, CDR1 is LNHDA and CDR2 is SQIVND (reference sequence). The CDR3 length is 13 residues. With V trimmed by 5 bases and J by 6 bases, 6 bases remained unmatched.

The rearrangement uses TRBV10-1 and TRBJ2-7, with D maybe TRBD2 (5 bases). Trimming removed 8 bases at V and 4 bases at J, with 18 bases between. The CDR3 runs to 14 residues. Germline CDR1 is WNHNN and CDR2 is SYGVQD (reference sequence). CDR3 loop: CASGSEASPYEQYF. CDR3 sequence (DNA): TGCGCCAGCGGTAGCGAGGCCTCCCCGTACGAGCAGTACTTC.

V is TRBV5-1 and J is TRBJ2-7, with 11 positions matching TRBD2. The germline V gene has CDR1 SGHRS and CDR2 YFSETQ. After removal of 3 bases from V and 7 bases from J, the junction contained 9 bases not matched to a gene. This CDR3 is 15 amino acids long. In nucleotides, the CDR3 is TGCGCCAGCAGCTCGCCTAGCGGGGGGCCGAGGGAGCAGTACTTC. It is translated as CASSSPSGGPREQYF.

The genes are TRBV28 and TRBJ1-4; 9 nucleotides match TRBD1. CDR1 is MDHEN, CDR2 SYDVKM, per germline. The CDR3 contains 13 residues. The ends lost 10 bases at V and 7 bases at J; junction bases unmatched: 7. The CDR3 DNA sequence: TGTGCCATTACGGGACAGGGAGGTGAAAAACTGTTTTTT. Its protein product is CAITGQGGEKLFF.

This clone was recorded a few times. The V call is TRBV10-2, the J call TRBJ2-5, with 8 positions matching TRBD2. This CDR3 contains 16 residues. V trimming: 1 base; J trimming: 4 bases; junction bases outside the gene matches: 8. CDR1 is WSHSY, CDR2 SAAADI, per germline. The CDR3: CASSEYGAGEAETQYF. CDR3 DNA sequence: TGCGCCAGCAGTGAGTATGGAGCGGGAGAGGCAGAGACCCAGTACTTC.

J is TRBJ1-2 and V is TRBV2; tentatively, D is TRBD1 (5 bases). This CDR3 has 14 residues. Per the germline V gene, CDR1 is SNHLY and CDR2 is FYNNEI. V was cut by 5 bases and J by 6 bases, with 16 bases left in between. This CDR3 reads CASSFSQGGDGYTF. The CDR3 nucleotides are TGTGCCAGCAGTTTTTCTCAGGGAGGCGATGGCTACACCTTC.

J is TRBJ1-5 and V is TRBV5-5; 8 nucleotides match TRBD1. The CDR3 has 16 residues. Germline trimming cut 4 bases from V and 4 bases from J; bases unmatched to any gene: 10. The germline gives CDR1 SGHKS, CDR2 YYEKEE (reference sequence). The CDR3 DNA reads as TGTGCCAGCAGCACCGGACAGGGTCGAGAGAATCAGCCCCAGCATTTT. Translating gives CASSTGQGRENQPQHF.

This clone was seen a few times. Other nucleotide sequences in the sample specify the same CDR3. The CDR3: CASSPRGRAEAFF. For the CDR3, the DNA is TGTGCCAGCTCACCCAGGGGTAGGGCTGAAGCTTTCTTT. The chain couples TRBV18 to TRBJ1-1, with D perhaps TRBD1 (6 bases). Trimming shortened V by 3 bases and J by 6 bases, and 11 bases separated the two germline ends. CDR3 length: 13 amino acids. The germline V gene encodes CDR1 KGHSH and CDR2 LQKENI.

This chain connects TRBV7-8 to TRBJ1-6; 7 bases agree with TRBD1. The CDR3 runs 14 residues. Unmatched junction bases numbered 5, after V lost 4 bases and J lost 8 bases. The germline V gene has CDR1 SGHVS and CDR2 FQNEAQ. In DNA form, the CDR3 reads TGTGCCAGCAGCTGGGACAGCACAGATTCACCCCTCCACTTT. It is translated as CASSWDSTDSPLHF.

The CDR3 DNA follows: TGTGCCAGCAGCTTAGAGCGGGACAGGTGGATAGCGGGGGGCTACGAGCAGTACTTC. This encodes CASSLERDRWIAGGYEQYF. The chain joins TRBV11-2 to TRBJ2-7, with TRBD2 matching over 10 bases. The length of the CDR3 is 19 residues. Trimming removed 0 bases from V and 3 bases from J; junction bases left unmatched: 14. CDR1 is SGHAT, CDR2 FQNNGV, per germline.

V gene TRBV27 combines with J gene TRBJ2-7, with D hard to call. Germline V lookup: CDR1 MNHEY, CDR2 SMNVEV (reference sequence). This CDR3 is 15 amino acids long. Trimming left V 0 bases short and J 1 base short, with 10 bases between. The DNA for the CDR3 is TGTGCCAGCAGTTTATCCGGAGACGAATCCTACGAGCAGTACTTC. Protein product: CASSLSGDESYEQYF.

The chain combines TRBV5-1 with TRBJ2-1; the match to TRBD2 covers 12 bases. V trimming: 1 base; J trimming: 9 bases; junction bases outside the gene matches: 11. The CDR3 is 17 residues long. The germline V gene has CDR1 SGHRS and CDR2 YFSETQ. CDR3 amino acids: CASSLSDLAGGRGEQFF. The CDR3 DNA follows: TGCGCCAGCAGCTTGAGTGACCTAGCGGGGGGGCGAGGTGAGCAGTTCTTC.

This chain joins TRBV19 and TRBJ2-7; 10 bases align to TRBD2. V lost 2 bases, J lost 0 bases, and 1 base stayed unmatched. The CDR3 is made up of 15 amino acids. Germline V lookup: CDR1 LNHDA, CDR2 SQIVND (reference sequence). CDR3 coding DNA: TGTGCCAGTAGTATACCTAGCGGGAGCTCCTACGAGCAGTACTTC. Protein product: CASSIPSGSSYEQYF.

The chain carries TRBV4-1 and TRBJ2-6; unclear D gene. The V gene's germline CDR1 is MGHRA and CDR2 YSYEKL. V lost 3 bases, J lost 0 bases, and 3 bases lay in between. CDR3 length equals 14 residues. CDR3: CASSHHSGANVLTF. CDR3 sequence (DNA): TGCGCCAGCAGCCACCACTCTGGGGCCAACGTCCTGACTTTC.

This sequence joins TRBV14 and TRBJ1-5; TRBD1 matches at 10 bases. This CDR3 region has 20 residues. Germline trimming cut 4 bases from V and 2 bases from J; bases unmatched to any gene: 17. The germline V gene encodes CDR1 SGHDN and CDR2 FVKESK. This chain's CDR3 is CASSPSPGDRGWDGNQPQHF. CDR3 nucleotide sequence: TGTGCCAGCAGCCCCTCCCCAGGGGACAGGGGTTGGGACGGCAATCAGCCCCAGCATTTT.

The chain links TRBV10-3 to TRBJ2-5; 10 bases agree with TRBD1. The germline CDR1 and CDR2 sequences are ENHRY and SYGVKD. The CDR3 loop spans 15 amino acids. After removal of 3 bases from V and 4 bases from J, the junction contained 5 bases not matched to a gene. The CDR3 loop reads CAISEGDRGGETQYF. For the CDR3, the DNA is TGTGCCATCAGTGAAGGGGACAGGGGAGGAGAGACCCAGTACTTC.

CDR3: CASSPVGGTDTQYF. The CDR3 region has the DNA TGTGCCAGCAGCCCCGTCGGTGGCACAGATACGCAGTATTTT. The V call is TRBV9, the J call TRBJ2-3; D remains ambiguous. Germline CDR1 reads SGDLS; CDR2 reads YYNGEE. Trimming removed 4 bases from V and 1 base from J, with 10 bases in between. The CDR3 is made up of 14 amino acids.

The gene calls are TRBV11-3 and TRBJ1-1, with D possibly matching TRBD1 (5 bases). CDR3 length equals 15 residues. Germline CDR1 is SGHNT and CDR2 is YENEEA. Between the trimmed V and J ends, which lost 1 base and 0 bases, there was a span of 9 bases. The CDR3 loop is CASSLVQGVNTEAFF. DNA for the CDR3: TGTGCCAGCAGCTTAGTTCAGGGTGTGAACACTGAAGCTTTCTTT.

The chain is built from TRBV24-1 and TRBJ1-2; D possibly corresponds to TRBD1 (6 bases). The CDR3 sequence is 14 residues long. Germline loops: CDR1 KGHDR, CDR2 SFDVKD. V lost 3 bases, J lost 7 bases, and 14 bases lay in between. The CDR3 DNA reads TGTGCCACCAGTGATCCCCACAGGGCGGGTGGCTACACCTTC. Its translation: CATSDPHRAGGYTF.

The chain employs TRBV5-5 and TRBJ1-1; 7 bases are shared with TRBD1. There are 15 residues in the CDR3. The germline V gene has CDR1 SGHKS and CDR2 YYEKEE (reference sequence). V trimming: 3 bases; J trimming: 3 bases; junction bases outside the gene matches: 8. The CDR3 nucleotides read TGTGCCAGCAGCTCCGACAGGGATGCTTACACTGAAGCTTTCTTT. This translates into CASSSDRDAYTEAFF.

CDR3 region: CASSLGGLGGPAEAFF. CDR3 nucleotides: TGTGCCAGCAGCTTAGGAGGTCTGGGGGGTCCCGCTGAAGCTTTCTTT. The genes are TRBV7-9 and TRBJ1-1, with D possibly TRBD1 on 5 matching bases. V was pared by 1 base and J by 6 bases, with 18 bases between. The CDR3 covers 16 residues. CDR1 is SEHNR and CDR2 is FQNEAQ in the germline V gene (reference sequence).